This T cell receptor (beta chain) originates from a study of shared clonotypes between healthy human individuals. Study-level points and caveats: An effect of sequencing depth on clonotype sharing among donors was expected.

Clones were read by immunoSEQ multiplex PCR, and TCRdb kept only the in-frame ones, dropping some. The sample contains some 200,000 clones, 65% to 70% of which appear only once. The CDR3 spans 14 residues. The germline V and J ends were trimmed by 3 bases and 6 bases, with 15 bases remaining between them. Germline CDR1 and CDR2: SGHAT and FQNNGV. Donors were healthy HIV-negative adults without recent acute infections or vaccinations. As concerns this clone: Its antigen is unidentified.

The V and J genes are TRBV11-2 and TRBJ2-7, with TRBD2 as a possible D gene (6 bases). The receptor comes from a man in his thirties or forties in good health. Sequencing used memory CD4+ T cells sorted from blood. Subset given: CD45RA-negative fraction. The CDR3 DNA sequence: TGTGCCAGCAGCTTGTTAGCGGCGGGCGCCGAGCAGTACTTC. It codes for CASSLLAAGAEQYF.